The 16 T cell receptor beta chains below come from one sample, sequenced in a study of neurological immune-mediated disorders. From the 5' RACE reads, TCRdb called clonotypes with MiXCR, one entry per CDR3 protein. There are 31,000 or so distinct CDR3 sequences in the sample; approximately 1.5% occur only once, and approximately 8.7% lies in the top ten. What was sequenced was PBMCs. These receptors came from a woman aged 30 to 39 with multiple sclerosis.

This clonotype was observed many times. J is TRBJ2-3 and V is TRBV7-2, with D perhaps TRBD2 (6 bases). The CDR3 contains 17 residues. Trimming shortened V by 1 base and J by 4 bases, and 18 bases separated the two germline ends. Germline loops: CDR1 SGHTA, CDR2 FQGNSA. The CDR3 DNA follows: TGTGCCAGCAGCTTAGGGCTTTTTGGGGCGGGATCAGATACGCAGTATTTT. Amino acid sequence: CASSLGLFGAGSDTQYF. The whole variable domain, filled in from reference TRBV7-2 and TRBJ2-3, reads GAGVSQSPSNKVTEKGKDVELRCDPISGHTALYWYRQSLGQGLEFLIYFQGNSAPDKSGLPSDRFSAERTGGSVSTLTIQRTQQEDSAVYLCASSLGLFGAGSDTQYFGPGTRLTVL.

The table lists this clonotype with many counts. V and J are TRBV5-1 and TRBJ2-7; 8 nucleotides align to TRBD1. The germline CDR1 and CDR2 sequences are SGHRS and YFSETQ. V lost 4 bases to trimming and J lost 6 bases; unmatched junction nucleotides: 12. The CDR3 consists of 15 residues. Here the CDR3 DNA reads TGCGCCAGCAGCGGACCACAGGGGGTGCCTACCGAGCAGTACTTC. Its protein product is CASSGPQGVPTEQYF.

This clonotype has a count of ten or more. This sequence joins TRBV5-1 and TRBJ1-1; no reliable D call. V lost 0 bases, J lost 6 bases, and 12 bases lay in between. Germline CDR1 SGHRS, CDR2 YFSETQ. The length of the CDR3 is 14 residues. Here the CDR3 reads CASSLVSDSSEAFF. CDR3 nucleotide sequence: TGCGCCAGCAGCTTGGTTTCGGACTCCTCTGAAGCTTTCTTT.

This clonotype was detected ten times or more. The chain links TRBV29-1 to TRBJ2-4, with D unresolved. V lost 5 bases and J 14 bases, leaving 13 bases between the germline ends. The CDR3 loop spans 10 amino acids. Germline V gene data show CDR1 as SQVTM and CDR2 as ANQGSEA. CDR3 coding DNA: TGCAGCGTTTACCCCCCTCGGGAGTACTTC. As protein: CSVYPPREYF.

This clonotype showed up many times. The CDR3 sequence: CASSFEGYEQYF. In DNA, the CDR3 is TGTGCCAGCAGCTTCGAGGGGTACGAGCAGTACTTC. V and J are TRBV5-5 and TRBJ2-7; D possibly uses TRBD1 or TRBD2 (5 bases each). The germline CDR1 and CDR2 sequences are SGHKS and YYEKEE (reference sequence). V dropped 2 bases and J dropped 4 bases, with 7 bases sitting between them. The CDR3 runs to 12 residues.

This clonotype was picked up many times. V and J are TRBV11-2 and TRBJ2-7; the D gene could be TRBD1 or TRBD2 (6 bases each). CDR1 and CDR2 (germline): SGHAT, FQNNGV. The CDR3 runs to 16 residues. V was trimmed by 5 bases and J by 7 bases, leaving 24 bases between them. CDR3 nucleotides: TGTGCCAGCAGCCTGATTCGGGGGCCCAGGTCTCGGGAGCAGTACTTC. Encoded protein: CASSLIRGPRSREQYF.

This clonotype was seen ten or more times. This chain connects TRBV20-1 to TRBJ2-3; TRBD2 aligns across 11 bases. The CDR3 loop spans 15 amino acids. Trimming cost V 4 bases and J 5 bases; bases outside gene matches: 8. CDR1 and CDR2 (germline): DFQATT, SNEGSKA (reference sequence). The DNA of the CDR3 is TGCAGTGCTATACTAGCGGGGGTGTCGGGAGATACGCAGTATTTT. Translated: CSAILAGVSGDTQYF.

In its sample, this clonotype was seen a few times. The chain combines TRBV7-2 with TRBJ2-3; the match to TRBD2 covers 11 bases. This CDR3 comprises 17 residues. V was clipped by 6 bases and J by 0 bases; unmatched bases: 8. Germline V gene lookup returns CDR1 SGHTA and CDR2 FQGNSA. This CDR3 is CASRLTSGGTSTDTQYF. CDR3 nucleotides: TGTGCCAGCAGACTAACTAGCGGGGGTACAAGCACAGATACGCAGTATTTT.

In this sample, this clonotype turned up many times. This chain connects TRBV5-1 to TRBJ1-4; 9 bases are a match to TRBD1. The ends lost 0 bases at V and 4 bases at J; junction bases unmatched: 1. Germline V gene lookup returns CDR1 SGHRS and CDR2 YFSETQ. There are 15 residues in the CDR3. The CDR3 bases are TGCGCCAGCAGCTTGGGACAGGGGGGTAATGAAAAACTGTTTTTT. Amino acids: CASSLGQGGNEKLFF.

This clonotype was seen ten or more times. The rearrangement links TRBV7-2 to TRBJ2-1; either TRBD1 or TRBD2 may fit D (5 bases each). Trimming took 5 bases from V and 7 from J, leaving 21 bases between them. The CDR3 covers 16 residues. Germline loops: CDR1 SGHTA, CDR2 FQGNSA. CDR3: CASSPPRGRAGNEQFF. Here the CDR3 DNA reads TGTGCCAGCAGCCCACCCCGGGGCAGGGCGGGTAATGAGCAGTTCTTC.

On this clonotype: A much larger clone differs from this one at a single base, so this may be a read error. V usage is TRBV29-1 and J usage is TRBJ1-5, with a tentative D call TRBD1 (5 bases). The CDR3 is 12 residues long. CDR1 SQVTM and CDR2 ANQGSEA come from the germline V gene. CDR3 residues: CSVREGNQHQHF. The CDR3 nucleotides are TGCAGCGTCCGGGAGGGGAATCAGCACCAGCATTTT. The whole variable domain, remainder taken from reference TRBV29-1 and TRBJ1-5, is SAVISQKPSRDICQRGTSLTIQCQVDSQVTMMFWYRQQPGQSLTLIATANQGSEATYESGFVIDKFPISRPNLTFSTLTVSNMSPEDSSIYLCSVREGNQHQHFGDGTRLSIL.

This clonotype was seen ten or more times. As DNA, the CDR3 is TGCAGCGTTGGACAGGGCCAAGAGACCCAGTACTTC. Its translation is CSVGQGQETQYF. The chain combines TRBV29-1 with TRBJ2-5, with 7 bases fitting TRBD1. Germline values: CDR1 SQVTM, CDR2 ANQGSEA. The CDR3 is 12 amino acids. The ends lost 4 bases at V and 1 base at J; junction bases unmatched: 0.

This clonotype was seen many times. V usage is TRBV12-3 or TRBV12-4 and J usage is TRBJ2-3, with D perhaps matching TRBD1 or TRBD2 (5 bases each). The CDR3 extends over 14 amino acids. V lost 3 bases to trimming and J lost 4 bases, with 11 bases between them. The CDR3 spells CASSFPGPPDTQYF. The DNA for the CDR3 is TGTGCCAGCAGTTTCCCGGGGCCGCCAGATACGCAGTATTTT.

The table lists this clonotype with many counts. The V call is TRBV20-1, the J call TRBJ1-1; perhaps TRBD1 as D (5 bases). Germline CDR1 is DFQATT and CDR2 is SNEGSKA (reference sequence). Deletions cut 5 bases from V and 3 bases from J, with 7 bases between. The CDR3 consists of 11 residues. CDR3 amino acids: CSAGGDTEAFF. The CDR3 coding sequence is TGCAGTGCTGGGGGTGACACTGAAGCTTTCTTT.

This clonotype was detected many times. The chain carries TRBV3-1 and TRBJ1-5; 11 bases agree with TRBD1. The CDR3 is made up of 20 amino acids. Germline CDR1 reads LGHDT; CDR2 reads YNNKEL (reference sequence). With V trimmed by 4 bases and J by 11 bases, 25 bases remained unmatched. CDR3 DNA sequence: TGTGCCAGCAGCCCCTCCTCTCCCGGGACAGGGGGTCCCCGAACATGGGCCCAGCATTTT. Translation gives CASSPSSPGTGGPRTWAQHF.

This clonotype was found many times. This sequence joins TRBV6-6 and TRBJ1-1; a possible D gene is TRBD1 (5 bases). The germline CDR1 and CDR2 sequences are MNHNY and SVGAGI (reference sequence). Trimming removed 7 bases from V and 5 bases from J, with 8 bases in between. This CDR3 has 11 residues. As DNA, the CDR3 is TGTGCCAGCACCGGGGGAACTGAAGCTTTCTTT. This gives the protein CASTGGTEAFF.